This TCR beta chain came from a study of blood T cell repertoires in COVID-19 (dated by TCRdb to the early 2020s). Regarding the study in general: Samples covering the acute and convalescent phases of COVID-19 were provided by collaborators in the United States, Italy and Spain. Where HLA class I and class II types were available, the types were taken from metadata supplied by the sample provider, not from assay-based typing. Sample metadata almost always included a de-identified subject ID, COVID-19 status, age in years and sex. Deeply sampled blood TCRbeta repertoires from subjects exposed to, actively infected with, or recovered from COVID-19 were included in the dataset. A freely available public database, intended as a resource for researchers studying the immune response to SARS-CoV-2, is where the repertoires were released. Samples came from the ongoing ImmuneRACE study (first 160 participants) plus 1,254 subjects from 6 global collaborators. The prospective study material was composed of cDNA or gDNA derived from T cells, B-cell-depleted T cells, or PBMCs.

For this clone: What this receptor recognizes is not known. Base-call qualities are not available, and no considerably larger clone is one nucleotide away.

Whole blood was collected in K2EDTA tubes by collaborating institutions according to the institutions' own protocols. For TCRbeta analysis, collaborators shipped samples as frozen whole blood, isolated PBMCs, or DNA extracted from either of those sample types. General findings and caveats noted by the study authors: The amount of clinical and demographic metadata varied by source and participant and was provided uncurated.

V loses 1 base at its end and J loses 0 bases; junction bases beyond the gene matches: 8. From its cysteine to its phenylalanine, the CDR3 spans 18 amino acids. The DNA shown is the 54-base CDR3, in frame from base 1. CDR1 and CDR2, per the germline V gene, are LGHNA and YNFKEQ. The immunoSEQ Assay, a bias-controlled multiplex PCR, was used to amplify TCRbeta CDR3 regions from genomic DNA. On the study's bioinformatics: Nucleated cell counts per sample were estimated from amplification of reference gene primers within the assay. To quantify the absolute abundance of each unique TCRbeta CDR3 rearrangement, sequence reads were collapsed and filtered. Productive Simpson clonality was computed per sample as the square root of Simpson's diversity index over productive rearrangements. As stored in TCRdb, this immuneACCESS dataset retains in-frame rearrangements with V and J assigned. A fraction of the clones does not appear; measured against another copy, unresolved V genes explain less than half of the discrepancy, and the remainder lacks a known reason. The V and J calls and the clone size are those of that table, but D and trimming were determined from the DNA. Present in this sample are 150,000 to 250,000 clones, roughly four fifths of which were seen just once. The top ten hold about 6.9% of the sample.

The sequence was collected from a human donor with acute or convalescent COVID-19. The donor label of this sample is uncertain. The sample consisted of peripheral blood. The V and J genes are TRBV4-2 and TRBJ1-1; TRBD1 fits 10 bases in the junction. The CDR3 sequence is CASSQAGQGTLLNTEAFF. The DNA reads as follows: TGTGCCAGCAGCCAAGCGGGACAGGGGACCTTGTTGAACACTGAAGCTTTCTTT.